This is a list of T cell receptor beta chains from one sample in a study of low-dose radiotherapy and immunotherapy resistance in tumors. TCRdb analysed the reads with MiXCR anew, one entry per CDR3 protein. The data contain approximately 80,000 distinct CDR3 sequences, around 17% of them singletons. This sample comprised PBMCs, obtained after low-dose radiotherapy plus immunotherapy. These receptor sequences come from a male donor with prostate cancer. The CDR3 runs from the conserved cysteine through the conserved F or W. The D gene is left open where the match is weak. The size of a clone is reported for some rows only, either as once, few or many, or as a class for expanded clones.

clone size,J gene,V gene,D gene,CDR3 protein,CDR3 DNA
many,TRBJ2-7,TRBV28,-,CASSFRGIEQYF,TGTGCCAGCAGTTTCAGAGGGATCGAGCAGTACTTC
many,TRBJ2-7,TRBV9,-,CASSVDTSYEQYF,TGTGCCAGCAGCGTTGACACGTCCTACGAGCAGTACTTC
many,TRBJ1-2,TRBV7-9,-,CASSLSASSGYTF,TGTGCCAGCAGCTTAAGTGCTTCGTCCGGCTACACCTTC
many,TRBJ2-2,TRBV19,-,CASSRPSRGTGELFF,TGTGCCAGTAGTAGGCCTTCCCGAGGGACCGGGGAGCTGTTTTTT
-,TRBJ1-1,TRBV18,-,CASSPFPTAGASEAFF,TGTGCCAGCTCACCATTTCCGACAGCAGGGGCGTCTGAAGCTTTCTTT
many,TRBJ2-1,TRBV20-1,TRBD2,CSASGRTSGSNEQFF,TGCAGTGCTAGCGGTCGGACTAGCGGGAGTAATGAGCAGTTCTTC
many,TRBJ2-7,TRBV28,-,CASSSSIGGRSYEQYF,TGTGCCAGCAGTTCATCCATCGGGGGACGCTCCTACGAGCAGTACTTC
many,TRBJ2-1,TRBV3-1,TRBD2,CASSQGLADTYNEQFF,TGTGCCAGCAGCCAAGGCCTAGCGGATACCTACAATGAGCAGTTCTTC
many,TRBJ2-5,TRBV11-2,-,CASSFGVRETQYF,TGTGCCAGCAGCTTCGGGGTCCGGGAGACCCAGTACTTC
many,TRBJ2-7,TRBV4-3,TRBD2,CASSQEVGLAGGFYF,TGCGCCAGCAGCCAAGAGGTCGGACTAGCGGGAGGTTTTTACTTC
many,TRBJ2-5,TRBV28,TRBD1,CATGTGGQETQYF,TGTGCCACCGGAACAGGGGGCCAAGAGACCCAGTACTTC
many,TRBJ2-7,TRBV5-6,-,CASSLASREQYF,TGTGCCAGCAGCTTGGCAAGTAGGGAGCAGTACTTC
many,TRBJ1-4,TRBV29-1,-,CSVGVRDEKLFF,TGCAGCGTCGGGGTCAGGGATGAAAAACTGTTTTTT
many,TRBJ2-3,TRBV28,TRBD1,CASTTRGKDTQYF,TGTGCCAGCACAACCAGGGGGAAAGATACGCAGTATTTT
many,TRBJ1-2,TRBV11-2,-,CASSPPGQGVYGYTF,TGTGCCAGCAGCCCCCCGGGCCAGGGCGTCTATGGCTACACCTTC
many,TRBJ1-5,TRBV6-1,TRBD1,CASQGQVNQPQHF,TGTGCCAGCCAAGGACAGGTCAATCAGCCCCAGCATTTT
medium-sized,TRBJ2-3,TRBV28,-,CASSSPGTDTQYF,TGTGCCAGCAGCTCCCCGGGCACAGATACGCAGTATTTT
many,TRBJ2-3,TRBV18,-,CASSLASTDTQYF,TGTGCCAGCTCACTTGCGTCCACAGATACGCAGTATTTT
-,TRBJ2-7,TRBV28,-,CASSPLLREQYF,TGTGCCAGCAGTCCCCTTTTGAGGGAGCAGTACTTC
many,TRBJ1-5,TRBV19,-,CASRTGLVSNQPQHF,TGTGCCAGTAGAACCGGACTGGTAAGCAATCAGCCCCAGCATTTT
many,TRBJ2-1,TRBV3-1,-,CASSQNRGQGNYNEQFF,TGTGCCAGCAGCCAAAACCGGGGGCAGGGGAACTACAATGAGCAGTTCTTC
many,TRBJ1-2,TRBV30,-,CAWSPRRSGIPPNYGYTF,TGTGCCTGGAGTCCCCGGCGGTCCGGGATCCCACCTAACTATGGCTACACCTTC
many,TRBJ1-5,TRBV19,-,CASADRYNQPQHF,TGTGCCAGTGCGGACCGGTACAATCAGCCCCAGCACTTT
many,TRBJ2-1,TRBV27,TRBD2,CASSTRPLAGGGNEQFF,TGTGCCAGCAGTACCCGGCCATTAGCGGGAGGGGGGAATGAGCAGTTCTTC